The entry below describes one T cell receptor (beta chain). Its antigen has not been determined. One base away there is no much larger clone; base qualities are not given. The data belong to a study of blood T cell repertoires in COVID-19 (dated by TCRdb to between 2020 and 2021). In terms of the full investigation: Collaborator samples came from the United States, Italy and Spain and covered acute and convalescent phases of COVID-19. The prospective study material was composed of cDNA or gDNA derived from T cells, B-cell-depleted T cells, or PBMCs. The dataset comprised deeply sampled blood TCRbeta repertoires from subjects exposed to, actively infected with, or recovered from COVID-19. The repertoires were released in a freely available public database meant as a resource for research on the immune response to SARS-CoV-2. Samples came from the ongoing ImmuneRACE study (first 160 participants) plus 1,254 subjects from 6 global collaborators. The sample metadata nearly always contained a de-identified subject ID, COVID-19 status, age in years and sex. Where available, HLA class I and class II types were taken from metadata supplied by the sample provider and were not determined by assay-based typing. The investigation overall reported the following: How much clinical and demographic metadata was included differed by source and by participant, and the metadata was provided uncurated.

TCRbeta CDR3 regions were amplified from genomic DNA by means of the immunoSEQ Assay, a bias-controlled multiplex PCR. From the authors' description of their analysis: Nucleated cell counts per sample were estimated from amplification of reference gene primers within the assay. To quantify the absolute abundance of each unique TCRbeta CDR3 rearrangement, sequence reads were collapsed and filtered. For each sample, productive Simpson clonality was calculated by taking the square root of Simpson's diversity index across productive rearrangements. As stored in TCRdb, this immuneACCESS dataset retains in-frame rearrangements with V and J assigned. A fraction of the clones does not appear; measured against another copy, unresolved V genes explain less than half of the discrepancy, and the remainder lacks a known reason. The V and J calls and clone size come from that table; D and trimming were worked out from the DNA. This sample is represented by more than 200,000 clones; around 80% of them were singletons. In total, the top ten clones hold around 8.9% of the sample.

The cysteine opens and the phenylalanine closes a CDR3 of 14 amino acids. Kept here is only the CDR3 DNA, which spans 42 bases and is read in frame from base 1. Looking up the germline V gene yields CDR1 KGHSH and CDR2 LQKENI. V is reduced by 0 bases and J by 7 bases, leaving a spacing of 13 bases between them. Each collaborating institution followed its own protocols to collect whole blood in K2EDTA tubes. For TCRbeta analysis, collaborators shipped samples as frozen whole blood, isolated PBMCs, or DNA extracted from either of those sample types. The clonotype comes from a man aged 40-50 years with active or convalescent COVID-19. Sequencing input: peripheral blood. The sequence is built from TRBV18 and TRBJ2-7; the D segment cannot be called with confidence. The DNA sequence follows: TGTGCCAGCTCACCACCGAGTTTATGGCGGGAGCAGTACTTC. Its protein is CASSPPSLWREQYF.